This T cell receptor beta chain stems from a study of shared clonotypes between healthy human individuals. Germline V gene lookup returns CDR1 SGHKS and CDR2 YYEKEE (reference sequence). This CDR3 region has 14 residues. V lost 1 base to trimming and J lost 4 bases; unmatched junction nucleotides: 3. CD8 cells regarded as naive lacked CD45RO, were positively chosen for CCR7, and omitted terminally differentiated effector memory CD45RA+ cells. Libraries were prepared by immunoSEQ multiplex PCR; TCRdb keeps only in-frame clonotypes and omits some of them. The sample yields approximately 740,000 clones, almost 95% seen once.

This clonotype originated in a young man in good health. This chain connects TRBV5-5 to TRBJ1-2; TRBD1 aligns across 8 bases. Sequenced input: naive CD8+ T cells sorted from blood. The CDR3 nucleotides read TGTGCCAGCAGCTTGACAGGGGGTCTCTATGGCTACACCTTC. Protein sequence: CASSLTGGLYGYTF.